These 29 T cell receptor beta chains were sequenced from one sample in a study of OX40 agonist ivuxolimab in advanced cancers. The protocol was immunoSEQ multiplex PCR, while the TCRdb copy is restricted to in-frame clones and leaves out a portion. The data show roughly 52,000 clones, with about 83% seen just once and 1.2% held by the top ten. Sequences were derived from CD4+ or CD8+ T cells sorted from blood, sampled in a trial of the OX40 agonist ivuxolimab. The receptors were sampled from an adult with an advanced solid tumor such as melanoma, head and neck, liver or kidney cancer.

V and J are TRBV18 and TRBJ1-1, with TRBD1 matching over 8 bases. The trim removed 4 bases at V and 0 bases at J, leaving 4 bases unmatched. Germline V gene sequence: CDR1 KGHSH, CDR2 LQKENI. The CDR3 covers 15 residues. Here the CDR3 reads CASSLGQGLNTEAFF. As DNA, the CDR3 is TGTGCCAGCTCACTTGGACAGGGTTTGAACACTGAAGCTTTCTTT.

The CDR3 loop is CASSYARTYGYTF. CDR3 sequence (DNA): TGTGCCAGCAGTTACGCCAGGACCTATGGCTACACCTTC. The V gene is TRBV6-5, the J gene TRBJ1-2; D uncertain. The CDR3 runs to 13 residues. The V gene lost 2 bases and the J gene lost 4 bases, with 8 bases spanning the gap. Germline CDR1 is MNHEY and CDR2 is SVGAGI.

A single count supports this clone. CDR3 sequence: CASSIGPTGNTEAFF. The DNA of the CDR3 is TGTGCCAGTAGTATAGGCCCCACAGGGAACACTGAAGCTTTCTTT. The chain links TRBV19 to TRBJ1-1; possible D gene TRBD1, 5 bases. This CDR3 comprises 15 residues. Germline V gene data show CDR1 as LNHDA and CDR2 as SQIVND (reference sequence). V lost 1 base to trimming and J lost 1 base, with 10 bases between them. The variable domain in full, with the rest retrieved from reference TRBV19 and TRBJ1-1, is DGGITQSPKYLFRKEGQNVTLSCEQNLNHDAMYWYRQDPGQGLRLIYYSQIVNDFQKGDIAEGYSVSREKKESFPLTVTSAQKNPTAFYLCASSIGPTGNTEAFFGQGTRLTVV.

The J gene is TRBJ1-2, the V gene TRBV29-1; 8 bases are a match to TRBD1. Germline V gives CDR1 SQVTM, CDR2 ANQGSEA. V lost 8 bases to trimming and J lost 2 bases; unmatched junction nucleotides: 16. CDR3 size: 16 residues. The CDR3 DNA sequence: TGCAGCTGTTGGGGGGATGGACAGGGTATGAACTATGGCTACACCTTC. Translating gives CSCWGDGQGMNYGYTF.

The J gene is TRBJ2-1, the V gene TRBV28; no firm D call. The CDR3 extends over 12 amino acids. Between the trimmed V and J ends, which lost 5 bases and 5 bases, there was a span of 7 bases. Germline CDR1 and CDR2: MDHEN and SYDVKM. This CDR3 reads CASSPPNNEQFF. Here the CDR3 DNA reads TGTGCCAGCAGTCCACCGAACAATGAGCAGTTCTTC.

V usage is TRBV6-5 and J usage is TRBJ1-6; perhaps TRBD1 as D (6 bases). Per germline, CDR1 MNHEY and CDR2 SVGAGI. The CDR3 is 14 amino acids. The V end was cut by 4 bases, the J end by 10 bases, with 14 bases between. The CDR3 region is CASSSPGHESPLHF. The CDR3 region has the DNA TGTGCCAGCAGTTCCCCGGGACACGAATCACCCCTCCACTTT.

The J gene is TRBJ1-5, the V gene TRBV20-1, with D unclear. Germline V lookup: CDR1 DFQATT, CDR2 SNEGSKA (reference sequence). V lost 3 bases to trimming and J lost 3 bases, with 3 bases between them. The CDR3 consists of 11 residues. The CDR3 DNA reads TGCAGTGCTAGTCCCAATCAGCCCCAGCATTTT. It encodes CSASPNQPQHF.

The V and J genes are TRBV10-3 and TRBJ2-2; D is perhaps TRBD2 (6 bases). This CDR3 is built from 16 residues. CDR1 and CDR2 (germline): ENHRY, SYGVKD. The germline V and J ends were trimmed by 0 bases and 3 bases, with 11 bases remaining between them. CDR3 coding DNA: TGTGCCATCAGTGAGTCGAGCGGGCACGACACCGGGGAGCTGTTTTTT. It translates to CAISESSGHDTGELFF.

The rearrangement links TRBV30 to TRBJ1-6; 8 bases are shared with TRBD1. The germline CDR1 and CDR2 sequences are GTSNPN and SVGIG (reference sequence). With V trimmed by 4 bases and J by 9 bases, 17 bases remained unmatched. The CDR3 has 17 amino acids. CDR3 sequence reads: CAWNPGTGGFVGSPLHF. The CDR3 DNA reads as TGTGCCTGGAACCCCGGGACAGGAGGTTTTGTTGGTTCACCCCTCCACTTT.

This clone was detected only a few times. V and J are TRBV27 and TRBJ2-3; 7 positions match TRBD1. The CDR3 contains 19 residues. The germline V gene encodes CDR1 MNHEY and CDR2 SMNVEV (reference sequence). J was trimmed by 6 bases and V by 1 base; bases with no gene match: 19. The CDR3 spells CASSLFLVPGQSPGDTQYF. The CDR3 DNA sequence: TGTGCCAGCAGTTTATTTCTAGTACCGGGACAGTCCCCCGGGGATACGCAGTATTTT.

This CDR3 is CASLRMQAAAMNTEAFF. Written as DNA, the CDR3 is TGTGCCAGCCTCAGGATGCAGGCCGCGGCAATGAACACTGAAGCTTTCTTT. The chain combines TRBV5-6 with TRBJ1-1; no definite D call. V was pared by 7 bases and J by 0 bases, with 22 bases between. The CDR3 consists of 17 residues. Germline CDR1 reads SGHDT; CDR2 reads YYEEEE.

This chain connects TRBV7-9 to TRBJ2-1; 10 bases are a match to TRBD2. V shed 4 bases, J shed 7 bases, and the junction held 10 bases outside the gene matches. Germline lookup yields CDR1 SEHNR and CDR2 FQNEAQ (reference sequence). This CDR3 is 16 amino acids long. CDR3 in amino acids: CASSSIRKREGNEQFF. CDR3 in DNA: TGTGCCAGCAGCTCGATTCGAAAGCGGGAGGGGAATGAGCAGTTCTTC.

The chain combines TRBV5-6 with TRBJ2-6; 9 nucleotides align to TRBD1. The germline V gene encodes CDR1 SGHDT and CDR2 YYEEEE. The CDR3 is 16 residues long. With 4 bases clipped from V and 5 bases from J, the junction kept 7 bases outside the gene matches. The CDR3 DNA reads as TGTGCCAGCAGCCCAAGGGGACAGGGTAGGGCCAACGTCCTGACTTTC. It translates to CASSPRGQGRANVLTF.

The V call is TRBV4-1, the J call TRBJ1-2; D gene uncertain. This CDR3 comprises 16 residues. CDR1 is MGHRA, CDR2 YSYEKL, per germline. Deletions cut 0 bases from V and 5 bases from J, with 16 bases between. This CDR3 reads CASSQEATQVEYGYTF. In DNA, the CDR3 is TGCGCCAGCAGCCAAGAGGCTACCCAGGTTGAATATGGCTACACCTTC.

The gene calls are TRBV28 and TRBJ2-1; D is ambiguous. Trimming removed 4 bases from V and 4 bases from J, with 8 bases in between. From germline, CDR1 is MDHEN and CDR2 SYDVKM. The length of the CDR3 is 13 residues. DNA for the CDR3: TGTGCCAGCAGTTCCTGGCAATACAATGAGCAGTTCTTC. Its protein is CASSSWQYNEQFF.

This sequence joins TRBV19 and TRBJ2-1; 7 nucleotides agree with TRBD2. V lost 4 bases, J lost 9 bases, and 9 bases stayed unmatched. This CDR3 contains 14 residues. CDR1 is LNHDA and CDR2 is SQIVND in the germline V gene (reference sequence). In DNA form, the CDR3 reads TGTGCCAGTAGTAGTCGGGACTACCAGACTGAGCAGTTCTTC. This translates into CASSSRDYQTEQFF.

V and J are TRBV7-2 and TRBJ2-2; TRBD2 is a possible D gene (6 bases). The CDR3 runs to 16 residues. V lost 5 bases to trimming and J lost 5 bases, with 18 bases between them. Germline CDR1 and CDR2: SGHTA and FQGNSA. The CDR3 loop is CASSTSPSVGTGELFF. The CDR3 nucleotides are TGTGCCAGCAGCACTAGCCCTAGCGTGGGTACCGGGGAGCTGTTTTTT.

V and J are TRBV6-5 and TRBJ1-6; 7 nucleotides agree with TRBD1. Germline V gene sequence: CDR1 MNHEY, CDR2 SVGAGI. V trimming: 2 bases; J trimming: 7 bases; junction bases outside the gene matches: 5. This CDR3 has 15 amino acids. CDR3 sequence reads: CASSYEPQGNSPLHF. In DNA form, the CDR3 reads TGTGCCAGCAGTTACGAGCCACAGGGGAATTCACCCCTCCACTTT.

The CDR3 coding sequence is TGTGCCAGCAGCAGCGTGACATGGCTCCATGAGCAGTTCTTC. Protein product: CASSSVTWLHEQFF. The chain joins TRBV5-6 to TRBJ2-1; no clear D. From germline, CDR1 is SGHDT and CDR2 YYEEEE. The germline V and J ends were trimmed by 4 bases and 8 bases, with 16 bases remaining between them. The CDR3 runs to 14 residues.

This sequence joins TRBV5-1 and TRBJ2-4; the match to TRBD1 covers 8 bases. This CDR3 spans 15 amino acids. Germline CDR1 and CDR2: SGHRS and YFSETQ. V was pared by 0 bases and J by 5 bases, with 4 bases of the junction left unmatched. CDR3 nucleotides: TGCGCCAGCAGCTTGGACACAGGGGGTGAAAACATTCAGTACTTC. This codes for CASSLDTGGENIQYF.

The V call is TRBV5-5, the J call TRBJ1-1, with D possibly being TRBD1 (5 bases). CDR1 SGHKS and CDR2 YYEKEE come from the germline V gene (reference sequence). The CDR3 runs to 15 residues. The V gene lost 4 bases and the J gene lost 4 bases, with 17 bases spanning the gap. CDR3 region: CASSVPPGDTTEAFF. The DNA for the CDR3 is TGTGCCAGCAGCGTCCCGCCGGGGGATACCACTGAAGCTTTCTTT.

This clone came up once. The chain carries TRBV5-6 and TRBJ2-2; 8 bases match TRBD1. The germline V gene encodes CDR1 SGHDT and CDR2 YYEEEE. The ends lost 4 bases at V and 3 bases at J; junction bases unmatched: 5. The CDR3 is 15 residues long. CDR3 in amino acids: CASSARTGYTGELFF. The DNA of the CDR3 is TGTGCCAGCAGCGCGCGGACAGGGTACACCGGGGAGCTGTTTTTT. Using reference TRBV5-6 and TRBJ2-2 for the parts outside the CDR3, the full variable domain is DAGVTQSPTHLIKTRGQQVTLRCSPKSGHDTVSWYQQALGQGPQFIFQYYEEEERQRGNFPDRFSGHQFPNYSSELNVNALLLGDSALYLCASSARTGYTGELFFGEGSRLTVL.

The J gene is TRBJ2-1, the V gene TRBV18, with 14 bases that match TRBD2. CDR1 is KGHSH and CDR2 is LQKENI in the germline V gene. V dropped 3 bases and J dropped 12; count of bases not matched to a gene: 10. This CDR3 has 16 amino acids. CDR3 nucleotide sequence: TGTGCCAGCTCACCGATAGAGGGGACTAGCGGGAGTGGGCAGTTCTTC. Protein product: CASSPIEGTSGSGQFF.

The chain couples TRBV28 to TRBJ1-5; TRBD1 might be the D (6 bases). Germline CDR1 and CDR2: MDHEN and SYDVKM. The CDR3 extends over 16 amino acids. V was trimmed by 7 bases and J by 1 base, leaving 17 bases between them. CDR3 residues: CASTNRMRGSNQPQHF. The CDR3 DNA sequence: TGTGCCAGCACCAACCGCATGAGGGGGAGCAATCAGCCCCAGCATTTT.

The rearrangement joins TRBV4-3 to TRBJ2-7, with TRBD2 as a possible D gene (6 bases). This CDR3 is built from 15 residues. Germline V lookup: CDR1 LGHNA, CDR2 YSLEER. V was cut by 0 bases and J by 3 bases, with 12 bases left in between. CDR3 nucleotide sequence: TGCGCCAGCAGCCAAGATAGACTAGATTACTACGAGCAGTACTTC. Translation: CASSQDRLDYYEQYF.

This clone was detected only a few times. The J gene is TRBJ1-1, the V gene TRBV28; the D is unclear. Per the germline V gene, CDR1 is MDHEN and CDR2 is SYDVKM. Trimming cost V 6 bases and J 1 base, with 12 bases left between them. This CDR3 is 14 amino acids long. CDR3 DNA: TGTGCCAGCAGGAGCCGTCGGGGGAACACTGAAGCTTTCTTT. This gives the protein CASRSRRGNTEAFF.

The sample holds one count of this clone. The rearrangement uses TRBV6-5 and TRBJ2-7; perhaps TRBD2 as D (5 bases). The germline V gene has CDR1 MNHEY and CDR2 SVGAGI. With 2 bases removed from V and 3 bases from J, the gap between germline ends came to 11 bases. CDR3 length equals 14 residues. This CDR3 is CASSYAFGGYEQYF. The DNA for the CDR3 is TGTGCCAGCAGTTACGCCTTCGGAGGCTACGAGCAGTACTTC.

The genes are TRBV27 and TRBJ1-5; 7 nucleotides align to TRBD1. Per the germline V gene, CDR1 is MNHEY and CDR2 is SMNVEV (reference sequence). V lost 4 bases, J lost 1 base, and 7 bases stayed unmatched. The CDR3 spans 16 residues. The CDR3 spells CASSSSETGSNQPQHF. CDR3 in DNA: TGTGCCAGCAGTTCATCGGAGACAGGGAGCAATCAGCCCCAGCATTTT.

The chain uses TRBV5-1 and TRBJ1-6, with unresolved D. Germline V gives CDR1 SGHRS, CDR2 YFSETQ. The CDR3 loop spans 16 amino acids. V was pared by 2 bases and J by 5 bases, with 14 bases between. DNA for the CDR3: TGCGCCAGCAGCTTTTTTCCCGGCAATGATAATTCACCCCTCCACTTT. Translated, it gives CASSFFPGNDNSPLHF.